These T cell receptor beta chains were read from a single sample in a study of post-analysis software for immune sequencing data. TCRdb re-derived calls from the PCR reads in MiXCR, one entry per CDR3 protein. Among 800,000 to 950,000 distinct CDR3 sequences listed, roughly 50% were seen once. The sample was blood. These receptors came from a girl aged 10 to 17 with multiple sclerosis. Each CDR3 is given with its conserved first and last residue. The D gene is left open where the match is weak. Size values are once, few and many counts, or a class for expanded clones, and some rows have none.

v_call	j_call	d_call	clone_size	cdr3_aa	cdr3_nt
TRBV29-1	TRBJ2-1	TRBD2	NA	CSVGFRLAGNGNEQFF	TGCAGCGTTGGCTTCCGGCTAGCGGGAAATGGGAATGAGCAGTTCTTC
TRBV5-1	TRBJ2-1	NA	few	CASSLSGVIYNEQFF	TGCGCCAGCAGCTTGTCAGGGGTTATTTACAATGAGCAGTTCTTC
TRBV6-6	TRBJ2-3	NA	few	CASQGGSTDTQYF	TGTGCCAGCCAGGGGGGGTCCACAGATACGCAGTATTTT
TRBV4-1	TRBJ1-2	TRBD1	NA	CASSQDLGQSYGYTF	TGCGCCAGCAGCCAAGATCTGGGACAGTCCTATGGCTACACCTTC
TRBV6-2/TRBV6-3	TRBJ2-1	NA	NA	CASSYGIKLSYNEQFF	TGTGCCAGCAGTTACGGGATTAAGCTCTCCTACAATGAGCAGTTCTTC
TRBV6-5	TRBJ1-1	NA	NA	CTSSYSPAEAFF	TGTACCAGCAGTTACTCCCCAGCTGAAGCTTTCTTT
TRBV20-1	TRBJ2-1	TRBD2	NA	CSASVGAGGDNEQFF	TGCAGTGCTAGCGTTGGAGCGGGAGGAGACAATGAGCAGTTCTTC
TRBV6-5	TRBJ1-2	NA	few	CASYSGGMGGDGYTF	TGTGCCAGCTATTCCGGTGGGATGGGAGGGGATGGCTACACCTTC
TRBV20-1	TRBJ2-1	NA	NA	CSARDVADYNEQFF	TGCAGTGCTAGAGATGTGGCAGACTACAATGAGCAGTTCTTC
TRBV4-1	TRBJ1-2	NA	NA	CASSQDRTGYTF	TGCGCCAGCAGCCAAGATAGAACCGGCTACACCTTC
TRBV5-1	TRBJ1-2	NA	few	CASSLGIQNSDGYTF	TGCGCCAGCAGCCTGGGGATACAGAATTCGGATGGCTACACCTTC
TRBV7-2	TRBJ1-2	TRBD1	NA	CATKPSRGQEYGYTF	TGTGCCACCAAACCAAGTAGAGGACAGGAATATGGCTACACCTTC
TRBV20-1	TRBJ1-1	TRBD1	NA	CSAFGTGGQAFF	TGCAGTGCTTTCGGGACAGGGGGCCAAGCTTTCTTT
TRBV19	TRBJ2-1	NA	NA	CASSLVQVGEQFF	TGTGCCAGTAGTCTCGTCCAGGTAGGTGAGCAGTTCTTC
TRBV7-2	TRBJ2-3	NA	NA	CASSLLWQGHADTQYF	TGTGCCAGCAGCTTACTGTGGCAGGGACACGCAGATACGCAGTATTTT
TRBV29-1	TRBJ2-5	NA	NA	CSVAPGRETQYF	TGCAGCGTCGCGCCGGGACGAGAGACCCAGTACTTC
TRBV6-1	TRBJ1-1	NA	NA	CASSVLVNTEAFF	TGTGCCAGCAGTGTACTCGTTAACACTGAAGCTTTCTTT
TRBV12-5	TRBJ2-3	TRBD2	NA	CASGLVSGSRDTQYF	TGTGCTAGTGGTTTGGTGAGCGGGAGCCGAGATACGCAGTATTTT
TRBV30	TRBJ2-2	NA	NA	CAWTLATYRSGELFF	TGTGCCTGGACCCTCGCGACGTACCGGTCCGGGGAGCTGTTTTTT
TRBV12-3/TRBV12-4	TRBJ2-3	NA	NA	CASSFAGLFTDTQYF	TGTGCCAGCAGTTTTGCGGGACTCTTCACAGATACGCAGTATTTT
TRBV6-5	TRBJ2-7	TRBD1	NA	CASSPLPGTGTYEQYF	TGTGCCAGCAGTCCCCTACCCGGGACAGGGACCTACGAGCAGTACTTC
TRBV5-1	TRBJ1-1	TRBD1	NA	CASSLERPDRAVGTEAFF	TGCGCCAGCAGCTTGGAGAGGCCCGACAGGGCTGTAGGCACTGAAGCTTTCTTT
TRBV5-1	TRBJ2-3	TRBD1	NA	CASSYRGDADTQYF	TGCGCCAGCAGCTACAGGGGTGATGCAGATACGCAGTATTTT
TRBV6-2/TRBV6-3	TRBJ2-1	TRBD2	NA	CASSWLLAGGQNEQFF	TGTGCCAGCAGTTGGCTACTAGCGGGGGGGCAAAATGAGCAGTTCTTC
TRBV20-1	TRBJ2-7	NA	NA	CSARQERQNLYEQYF	TGCAGTGCTAGACAAGAGCGTCAGAACCTATACGAGCAGTACTTC
TRBV20-1	TRBJ2-3	TRBD2	few	CSAPYIAGGWKDTQYF	TGCAGTGCTCCTTACATAGCGGGAGGTTGGAAGGATACGCAGTATTTT
TRBV20-1	TRBJ1-4	NA	once	CSASGGGYEKLFF	TGCAGTGCTTCCGGAGGGGGGTATGAAAAACTGTTTTTT
TRBV12-5	TRBJ2-7	TRBD1	NA	CASGSRGQGEKYEQYF	TGTGCTAGTGGTTCCCGCGGACAGGGGGAGAAATACGAGCAGTACTTC
TRBV6-5	TRBJ1-2	NA	NA	CAISRVANYGYTF	TGTGCCATCAGCCGGGTGGCTAACTATGGCTACACCTTC
TRBV5-1	TRBJ2-4	NA	NA	CASSLASGRIENIQYF	TGCGCCAGCAGCTTGGCCTCTGGCAGAATCGAAAACATTCAGTACTTC
TRBV5-6	TRBJ1-2	NA	NA	CASSLRVSLGSSGYTF	TGTGCCAGCAGCCTAAGGGTCTCCCTCGGGTCCTCTGGCTACACCTTC
TRBV29-1	TRBJ2-5	NA	NA	CSVEQSQETQYF	TGCAGCGTTGAGCAGTCCCAAGAGACCCAGTACTTC
TRBV7-2	TRBJ2-5	NA	NA	CASSLEGSETQYF	TGTGCCAGCAGCTTAGAGGGAAGCGAGACCCAGTACTTC
TRBV15	TRBJ2-1	NA	NA	CVTSRDPYYNEQFF	TGTGTCACCAGCAGGGACCCCTACTACAATGAGCAGTTCTTC
TRBV7-9	TRBJ2-7	TRBD1	once	CASSGGTGGIEQYF	TGTGCCAGCAGCGGAGGGACAGGAGGAATCGAGCAGTACTTC
TRBV9	TRBJ2-3	TRBD2	NA	CASSVGNSGSPDTQYF	TGTGCCAGCAGCGTAGGCAATAGCGGGAGCCCAGATACGCAGTATTTT
TRBV4-1	TRBJ2-7	TRBD2	few	CASSLRLAGGSYEQYF	TGCGCCAGCAGCCTCCGACTAGCGGGAGGGTCCTACGAGCAGTACTTC
TRBV12-3/TRBV12-4	TRBJ1-6	NA	few	CASRPRDNSPLHF	TGTGCCAGCAGGCCAAGGGACAATTCACCCCTCCACTTT
TRBV20-1	TRBJ2-7	NA	NA	CSARRVGQSYEQYF	TGCAGTGCTAGAAGGGTCGGACAGTCCTACGAGCAGTACTTC
TRBV9	TRBJ2-1	NA	NA	CASSVFTGAYNEQFF	TGTGCCAGCAGCGTTTTTACAGGCGCCTACAATGAGCAGTTCTTC
TRBV9	TRBJ1-5	NA	few	CASSGGSQPQHF	TGTGCCAGCAGCGGGGGTAGTCAGCCCCAGCATTTT